This T cell receptor (beta chain) was identified during a study of CD8 T cells in ankylosing spondylitis. General observations from the study: Earlier authors reported some of these motif variants in reactive arthritis synovial fluid and blood. Disease-linked clones reportedly showed significant enrichment in matched ankylosing spondylitis synovial fluid. A TCR beta motif of roughly 8 highly homologous variants appeared characteristic of ankylosing spondylitis blood.

Trimming left V 4 bases short and J 3 bases short, with 13 bases between. The CDR3 spans 15 residues. From germline, CDR1 is MGHDK and CDR2 SYGVNS. Turning to this clonotype: As yet, its antigen is unknown.

Scientists made TCR beta libraries using quantitative 5'-RACE with molecular barcodes. MiXCR, applied by TCRdb to the 5' RACE reads, yields one record per CDR3 protein. The sample lists 450,000 to 550,000 distinct CDR3 sequences; about 5.7% were seen once. The sequenced sample was blood, either unsorted or a sorted T cell fraction (not recorded which). The chain is built from TRBV25-1 and TRBJ2-1; tentative D call: TRBD2 (5 bases). This clonotype was obtained from a male donor with ankylosing spondylitis. The CDR3 DNA is TGTGCCAGCAGTGTCGGACTGGGTCTCTACAATGAGCAGTTCTTC. It encodes CASSVGLGLYNEQFF.